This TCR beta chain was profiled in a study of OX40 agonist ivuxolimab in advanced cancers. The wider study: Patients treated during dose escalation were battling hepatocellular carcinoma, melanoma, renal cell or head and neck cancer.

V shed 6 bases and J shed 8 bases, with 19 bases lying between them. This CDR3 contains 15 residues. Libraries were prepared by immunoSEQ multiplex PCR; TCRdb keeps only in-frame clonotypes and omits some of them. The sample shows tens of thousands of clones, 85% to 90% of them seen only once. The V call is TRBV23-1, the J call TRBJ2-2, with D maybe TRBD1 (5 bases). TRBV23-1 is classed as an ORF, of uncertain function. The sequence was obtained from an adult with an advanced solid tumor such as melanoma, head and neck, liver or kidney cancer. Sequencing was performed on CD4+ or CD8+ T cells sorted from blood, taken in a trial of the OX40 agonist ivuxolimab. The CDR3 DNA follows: TGCGCCAGCAGCCCAGAATTACACAGGATTGGGGAGCTGTTTTTT. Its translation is CASSPELHRIGELFF.